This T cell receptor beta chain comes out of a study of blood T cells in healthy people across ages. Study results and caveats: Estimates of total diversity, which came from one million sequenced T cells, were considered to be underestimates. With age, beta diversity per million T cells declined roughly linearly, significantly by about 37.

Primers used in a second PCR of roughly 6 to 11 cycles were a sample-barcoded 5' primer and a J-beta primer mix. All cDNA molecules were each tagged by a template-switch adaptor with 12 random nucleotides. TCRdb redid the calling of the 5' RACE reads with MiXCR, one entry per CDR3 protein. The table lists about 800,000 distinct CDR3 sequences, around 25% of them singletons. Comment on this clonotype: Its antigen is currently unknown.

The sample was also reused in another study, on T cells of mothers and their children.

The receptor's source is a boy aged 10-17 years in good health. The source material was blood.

CDR3: CASSSAGAVGQETQYF. CDR3 nucleotide sequence: TGTGCCAGCAGCTCGGCCGGGGCAGTCGGCCAAGAGACCCAGTACTTC. This sequence joins TRBV7-2 and TRBJ2-5; D could derive from TRBD1 or TRBD2 (5 bases each). The CDR3 covers 16 residues. V was pared by 4 bases and J by 1 base, with 16 bases between. Germline values: CDR1 SGHTA, CDR2 FQGNSA.